This T cell receptor beta chain was identified in a study of cytomegalovirus exposure and HLA in healthy donors. Study-wide points: Accounts indicate the classifier identified cytomegalovirus status with strong specificity and sensitivity.

PCR involved 60 Vbeta and 13 Jbeta primers. Libraries were prepared by immunoSEQ multiplex PCR; TCRdb keeps only in-frame clonotypes and omits some of them. Here the sample spans about 59,000 clones, just under 85% being singletons. Trimming took 6 bases from V and 5 from J, leaving 13 bases between them. There are 13 residues in the CDR3. Germline assignment: CDR1 SNHLY and CDR2 FYNNEI. Only a few counts were recorded for this clone. Its target is unknown. Healthy bone marrow donors made up the cohort. The receptor's source is a man aged 35-49 years in good health and CMV-seronegative. Sequenced input: PBMCs. The chain is built from TRBV2 and TRBJ1-1; D perhaps matches TRBD1 (5 bases). As DNA, the CDR3 is TGTGCCAGCAGCACAGGCGGAGGGACTGAAGCTTTCTTT. It yields the protein CASSTGGGTEAFF.